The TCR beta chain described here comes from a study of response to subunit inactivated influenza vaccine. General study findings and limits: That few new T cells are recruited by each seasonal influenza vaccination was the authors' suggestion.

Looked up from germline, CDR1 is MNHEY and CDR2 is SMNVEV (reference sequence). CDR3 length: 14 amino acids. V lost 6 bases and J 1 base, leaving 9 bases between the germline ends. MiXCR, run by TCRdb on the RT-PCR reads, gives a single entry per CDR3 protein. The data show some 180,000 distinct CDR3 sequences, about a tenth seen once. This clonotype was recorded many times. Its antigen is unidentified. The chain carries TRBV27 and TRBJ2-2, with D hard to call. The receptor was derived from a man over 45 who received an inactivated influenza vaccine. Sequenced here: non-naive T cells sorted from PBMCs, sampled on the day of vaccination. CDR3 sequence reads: CASSPFRNTGELFF. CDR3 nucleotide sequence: TGTGCCAGCAGCCCATTCAGGAACACCGGGGAGCTGTTTTTT.